What follows are 22 T cell receptor beta chains derived from one specimen sequenced in a study of T-cell memory formation after mild COVID-19. TCRdb re-called the 5' RACE reads through MiXCR, storing one row per CDR3 protein. The sample consists of 200,000 to 300,000 distinct CDR3 sequences, 9.4% of them appearing once. Specimen: PBMCs or a T cell subset sorted from them (not recorded which). All receptors derive from a man between 18 and 35 years old who had mild COVID-19 (a few samples of this study predate the infection). Cell type and time point are not known.

This clonotype has just a few counts. This rearrangement joins TRBV5-6 to TRBJ2-3, with 7 bases aligning to TRBD2. CDR3 length: 15 residues. Germline V lookup: CDR1 SGHDT, CDR2 YYEEEE. After removal of 2 bases from V and 3 bases from J, the junction contained 6 bases not matched to a gene. CDR3 residues: CASSFRGERTDTQYF. Here the CDR3 DNA reads TGTGCCAGCAGCTTTCGGGGGGAGAGGACAGATACGCAGTATTTT.

This clonotype was seen a handful of times. The chain employs TRBV29-1 and TRBJ1-5; D perhaps matches TRBD1 (5 bases). Trimming removed 2 bases at V and 11 bases at J, with 10 bases between. Germline CDR1 SQVTM, CDR2 ANQGSEA. This CDR3 is 11 amino acids long. The DNA for the CDR3 is TGCAGCGTTGAACAGGGTGGAACCCAGCATTTT. Amino acid sequence: CSVEQGGTQHF.

The chain employs TRBV27 and TRBJ1-4, with D possibly TRBD1 on 5 matching bases. Trimming pared 6 bases from V and 3 bases from J, leaving 14 bases between. The CDR3 runs to 15 residues. Germline lookup yields CDR1 MNHEY and CDR2 SMNVEV (reference sequence). CDR3: CASRRRGIANEKLFF. Written as DNA, the CDR3 is TGTGCCAGCAGGAGAAGGGGAATAGCTAATGAAAAACTGTTTTTT.

This clonotype has more than one count but fewer than ten. The CDR3 spells CASSSLRQGATNEKLFF. The DNA for the CDR3 is TGTGCCAGCAGCTCGCTTAGACAGGGTGCAACTAATGAAAAACTGTTTTTT. The rearrangement links TRBV13 to TRBJ1-4; 7 nucleotides align to TRBD1. The germline V gene has CDR1 PRHDT and CDR2 FYEKMQ (reference sequence). This CDR3 comprises 17 residues. Trimming cost V 4 bases and J 0 bases; bases outside gene matches: 8.

The rearrangement uses TRBV6-6 and TRBJ2-5; a possible D gene is TRBD2 (5 bases). Trimming stripped 0 bases from V and 5 bases from J, with 16 bases between. The CDR3 is 16 amino acids. Germline V CDR1 and CDR2: MNHNY, SVGAGI (reference sequence). This CDR3 reads CASSYSGEKQWETQYF. The CDR3, as DNA: TGTGCCAGCAGTTACTCCGGGGAGAAGCAATGGGAGACCCAGTACTTC.

This clonotype was seen a handful of times. V gene TRBV12-2 combines with J gene TRBJ1-2; TRBD1 reflects the table's D call only, with no check against the DNA. TRBV12-2 is termed a pseudogene. The CDR3 consists of 17 residues. For the CDR3, the DNA is TGTGCAAGTCGCTTTTCCCCCCTCCCGGACAGGAACTATGGCTACACCTTC. This codes for CASRFSPLPDRNYGYTF.

The chain carries TRBV5-1 and TRBJ1-5; D remains ambiguous. Germline assignment: CDR1 SGHRS and CDR2 YFSETQ. V was cut by 3 bases and J by 4 bases, with 14 bases left in between. This CDR3 has 15 amino acids. CDR3 residues: CASSSRPDLNQPQHF. DNA of the CDR3: TGCGCCAGCAGCTCACGCCCGGACCTTAATCAGCCCCAGCATTTT.

J is TRBJ2-3 and V is TRBV7-9; possibly TRBD2 for D (5 bases). CDR1 and CDR2 (germline): SEHNR, FQNEAQ (reference sequence). There are 15 residues in the CDR3. V was trimmed by 0 bases and J by 0 bases, leaving 7 bases between them. CDR3 sequence: CASSLASVSTDTQYF. The CDR3 nucleotides read TGTGCCAGCAGCTTAGCTAGCGTTAGCACAGATACGCAGTATTTT.

Ten or more counts support this clonotype. This chain uses TRBV7-2 with TRBJ2-7; D gene ambiguous. The CDR3 runs 11 residues. Trimming left V 3 bases short and J 4 bases short, with 4 bases between. Germline V gene lookup returns CDR1 SGHTA and CDR2 FQGNSA. The chain's CDR3 is CASSFLYEQYF. DNA of the CDR3: TGTGCCAGCAGCTTCCTTTACGAGCAGTACTTC.

Many counts were recorded for this clonotype. The gene calls are TRBV7-6 and TRBJ1-2, with a weak D call TRBD1 (5 bases). CDR1 and CDR2 from the germline V gene are SGHVS and FNYEAQ. With 4 bases removed from V and 7 bases from J, the gap between germline ends came to 13 bases. The CDR3 consists of 13 residues. As DNA, the CDR3 is TGTGCCAGCAGCTCCACTGGGGGTGGTGGCTACACCTTC. This translates into CASSSTGGGGYTF.

This sequence joins TRBV19 and TRBJ1-2; D unclear. The CDR3 contains 12 residues. V was shortened by 6 bases and J by 4 bases, with 9 bases between the two germline ends. In germline, CDR1 is LNHDA, CDR2 SQIVND (reference sequence). This CDR3 reads CASRSDFYGYTF. The CDR3 coding sequence is TGTGCCAGTAGGTCAGATTTCTATGGCTACACCTTC.

This clonotype has more than one count but fewer than ten. This chain links TRBV7-2 with TRBJ1-5; D remains ambiguous. V gave up 1 base and J gave up 2 bases, with 9 bases separating them. The germline V gene encodes CDR1 SGHTA and CDR2 FQGNSA. The CDR3 has 15 amino acids. The CDR3 sequence: CASSLVGWGNQPQHF. The CDR3 DNA is TGTGCCAGCAGCTTAGTTGGGTGGGGCAATCAGCCCCAGCATTTT.

There are a few counts of this clonotype. V usage is TRBV4-2 and J usage is TRBJ2-7; 9 bases align to TRBD1. This CDR3 contains 14 residues. In germline, CDR1 is LGHNA, CDR2 YNFKEQ. Trimming removed 3 bases from V and 5 bases from J; junction bases left unmatched: 5. The CDR3 region has the DNA TGTGCCAGCAGCCAGGCCGGGACAGGGAACGAGCAGTACTTC. It codes for CASSQAGTGNEQYF.

This chain connects TRBV11-2 to TRBJ2-4; perhaps TRBD2 as D (6 bases). Germline-derived CDR1 and CDR2 are SGHAT and FQNNGV. The ends were cut back, 6 bases at V and 2 bases at J, with 20 bases in the middle. The CDR3 is 17 residues long. The chain's CDR3 is CASSTSRGVVTKNIQYF. The CDR3 DNA is TGTGCCAGCAGTACCTCGCGGGGCGTTGTAACCAAAAACATTCAGTACTTC.

This clonotype has a handful of counts. The CDR3 DNA is TGCAGTGCTAGCTGGACCGGGGAGCTGTTTTTT. It codes for CSASWTGELFF. This rearrangement joins TRBV20-1 to TRBJ2-2; the D is unclear. Germline V gene data show CDR1 as DFQATT and CDR2 as SNEGSKA (reference sequence). This CDR3 region has 11 residues. Trimming removed 3 bases at V and 5 bases at J, with 4 bases between.

The chain uses TRBV18 and TRBJ1-1, with D possibly TRBD1 on 6 matching bases. V was pared by 8 bases and J by 4 bases, with 14 bases between. This CDR3 is 13 amino acids long. Germline CDR1 KGHSH, CDR2 LQKENI. The CDR3 DNA reads TGTGCCAGCGCAAGGGGGGGGCCCACTGAAGCTTTCTTT. As protein: CASARGGPTEAFF.

V usage is TRBV7-8 and J usage is TRBJ2-7; no reliable D call. The germline V gene encodes CDR1 SGHVS and CDR2 FQNEAQ. V lost 8 bases and J 2 bases, leaving 16 bases between the germline ends. The CDR3 extends over 14 amino acids. This CDR3 is CASAPDGRPYEQYV. The CDR3 coding sequence is TGTGCCAGCGCCCCGGACGGGCGACCCTACGAGCAGTACGTC.

This clonotype showed up many times. The chain links TRBV6-5 to TRBJ2-5; D possibly corresponds to TRBD2 (6 bases). Germline V gene sequence: CDR1 MNHEY, CDR2 SVGAGI. V was pared by 2 bases and J by 4 bases, with 14 bases between. The CDR3 loop spans 15 amino acids. Here the CDR3 DNA reads TGTGCCAGCAGTTACCTCCCCGGGGGATCAGAGACCCAGTACTTC. It specifies CASSYLPGGSETQYF.

This clonotype has a count of ten or more. V and J are TRBV5-1 and TRBJ1-1; tentative D call: TRBD1 (6 bases). The V end lost 3 bases, the J end lost 2 bases, and 14 bases lay between the germline ends. CDR1 SGHRS and CDR2 YFSETQ come from the germline V gene. This CDR3 has 15 amino acids. CDR3 loop: CASSSWWGRNTEAFF. The CDR3 coding sequence is TGCGCCAGCAGCTCCTGGTGGGGGCGCAACACTGAAGCTTTCTTT.

The rearrangement uses TRBV19 and TRBJ1-5, with D unclear. The V gene lost 3 bases and the J gene lost 5 bases, with 8 bases spanning the gap. Germline V lookup: CDR1 LNHDA, CDR2 SQIVND (reference sequence). CDR3 size: 13 residues. CDR3 in amino acids: CASSIPSYQPQHF. CDR3 in DNA: TGTGCCAGTAGTATTCCAAGTTATCAGCCCCAGCATTTT.

This rearrangement joins TRBV11-2 to TRBJ1-1; D call uncertain. Germline CDR1 and CDR2: SGHAT and FQNNGV. The CDR3 is made up of 14 amino acids. V was cut by 3 bases and J by 1 base, with 9 bases left in between. CDR3 DNA: TGTGCCAGCAGCTTTTTAAGAGAGAACACTGAAGCTTTCTTT. Encoded protein: CASSFLRENTEAFF.

This clonotype came up a few times. This chain uses TRBV25-1 with TRBJ1-1; D may be TRBD1 (6 bases). Germline values: CDR1 MGHDK, CDR2 SYGVNS. The CDR3 covers 15 residues. Trimming removed 1 base at V and 1 base at J, with 10 bases between. This CDR3 is CASSESGRGNTEAFF. The CDR3 nucleotides are TGTGCCAGCAGTGAATCGGGCAGGGGGAACACTGAAGCTTTCTTT.